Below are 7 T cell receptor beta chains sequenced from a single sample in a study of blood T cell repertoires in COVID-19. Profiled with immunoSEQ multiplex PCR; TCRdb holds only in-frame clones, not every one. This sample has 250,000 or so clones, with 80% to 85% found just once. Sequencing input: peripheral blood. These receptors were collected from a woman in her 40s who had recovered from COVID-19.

CDR3 amino acids: CASSQETGRQYF. The CDR3 nucleotides are TGCGCCAGCAGCCAAGAAACCGGGAGACAGTACTTC. The V and J genes are TRBV4-1 and TRBJ2-7, with TRBD2 as a possible D gene (6 bases). V gave up 0 bases and J gave up 10 bases, with 10 bases separating them. In germline, CDR1 is MGHRA, CDR2 YSYEKL. This CDR3 spans 12 amino acids.

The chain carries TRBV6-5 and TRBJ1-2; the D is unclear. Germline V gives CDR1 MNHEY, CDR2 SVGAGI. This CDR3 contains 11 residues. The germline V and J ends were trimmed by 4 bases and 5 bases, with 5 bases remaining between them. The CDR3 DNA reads TGTGCCAGCAGTTCCCTTTATGGCTACACCTTC. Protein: CASSSLYGYTF.

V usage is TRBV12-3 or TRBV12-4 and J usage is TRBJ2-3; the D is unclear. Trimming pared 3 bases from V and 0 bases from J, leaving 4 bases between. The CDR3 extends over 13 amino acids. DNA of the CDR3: TGTGCCAGCAGTTTCTACAGCACAGATACGCAGTATTTT. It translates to CASSFYSTDTQYF.

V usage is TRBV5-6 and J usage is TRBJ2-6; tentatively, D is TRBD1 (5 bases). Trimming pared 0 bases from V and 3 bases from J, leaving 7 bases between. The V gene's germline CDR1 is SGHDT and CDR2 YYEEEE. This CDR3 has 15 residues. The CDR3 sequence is CASSLAGLGANVLTF. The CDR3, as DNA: TGTGCCAGCAGCTTGGCAGGGCTTGGGGCCAACGTCCTGACTTTC.

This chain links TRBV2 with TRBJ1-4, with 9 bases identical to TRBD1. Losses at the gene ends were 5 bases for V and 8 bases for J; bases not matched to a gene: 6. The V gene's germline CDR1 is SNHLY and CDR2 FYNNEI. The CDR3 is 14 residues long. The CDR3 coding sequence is TGTGCCAGCAGTCCCGGGACAGGGAACGAAAAACTGTTTTTT. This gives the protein CASSPGTGNEKLFF.

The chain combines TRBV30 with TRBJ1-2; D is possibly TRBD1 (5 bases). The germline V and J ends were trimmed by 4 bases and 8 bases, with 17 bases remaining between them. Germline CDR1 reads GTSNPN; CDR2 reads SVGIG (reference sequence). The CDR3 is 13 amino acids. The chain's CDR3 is CAWKIAGYGGYTF. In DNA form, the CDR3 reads TGTGCCTGGAAGATCGCAGGGTACGGGGGCTACACCTTC.

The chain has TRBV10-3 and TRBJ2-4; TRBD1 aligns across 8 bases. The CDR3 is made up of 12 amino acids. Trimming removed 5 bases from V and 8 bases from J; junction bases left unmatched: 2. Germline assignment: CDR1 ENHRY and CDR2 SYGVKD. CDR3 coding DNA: TGTGCCATCAGTTCACAGGGGGACATTCAGTACTTC. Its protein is CAISSQGDIQYF.